One and the same sample provided the 18 T cell receptor beta chains below, sequenced in a study of blood T cell repertoires in COVID-19. Profiled with immunoSEQ multiplex PCR; TCRdb holds only in-frame clones, not every one. In the table there are hundreds of thousands of clones, 85% of which are singletons. The sample comprised peripheral blood. These receptors originate from a man aged 45-65 years with active or convalescent COVID-19.

The chain has TRBV9 and TRBJ2-3, with 7 nucleotides matching TRBD2. The CDR3 is 14 amino acids. Germline-derived CDR1 and CDR2 are SGDLS and YYNGEE. After removal of 4 bases from V and 4 bases from J, the junction contained 6 bases not matched to a gene. This CDR3 is CASSSFSGADTQYF. The CDR3 DNA follows: TGTGCCAGCAGCAGTTTCAGCGGGGCAGATACGCAGTATTTT.

This sequence joins TRBV6-5 and TRBJ1-2; a weak D match, TRBD1 (5 bases). V lost 6 bases and J 3 bases, leaving 8 bases between the germline ends. The CDR3 runs to 12 residues. Germline V lookup: CDR1 MNHEY, CDR2 SVGAGI. The CDR3: CASSSGHYGYTF. For the CDR3, the DNA is TGTGCCAGCAGCTCAGGGCACTATGGCTACACCTTC.

The DNA of the CDR3 is TGTGCCAGCACCGTAACCCTAAACTATGGCTACACCTTC. As protein: CASTVTLNYGYTF. The V gene is TRBV7-2, the J gene TRBJ1-2; no reliable D call. Looked up from germline, CDR1 is SGHTA and CDR2 is FQGNSA. The CDR3 contains 13 residues. V was trimmed by 7 bases and J by 2 bases, leaving 11 bases between them.

This chain joins TRBV19 and TRBJ1-2; D remains ambiguous. The germline V gene encodes CDR1 LNHDA and CDR2 SQIVND (reference sequence). The CDR3 extends over 14 amino acids. V lost 4 bases to trimming and J lost 7 bases, with 16 bases between them. Here the CDR3 reads CASSTSAWLGGYTF. In DNA, the CDR3 is TGTGCCAGTAGTACATCCGCCTGGCTTGGTGGCTACACCTTC.

The chain employs TRBV29-1 and TRBJ1-2, with D unresolved. The germline CDR1 and CDR2 sequences are SQVTM and ANQGSEA. This CDR3 comprises 13 residues. Trimming stripped 2 bases from V and 1 base from J, with 8 bases between. This CDR3 reads CSVENSLNYGYTF. The CDR3 nucleotides are TGCAGCGTTGAAAACAGTCTTAACTATGGCTACACCTTC. The full variable domain, rest sourced from reference TRBV29-1 and TRBJ1-2, is SAVISQKPSRDICQRGTSLTIQCQVDSQVTMMFWYRQQPGQSLTLIATANQGSEATYESGFVIDKFPISRPNLTFSTLTVSNMSPEDSSIYLCSVENSLNYGYTFGSGTRLTVV.

About this clone itself: The same CDR3 arises from other DNA sequences in this sample as well. The V gene is TRBV24-1, the J gene TRBJ2-2, with TRBD2 matching over 8 bases. Per the germline V gene, CDR1 is KGHDR and CDR2 is SFDVKD. Unmatched junction bases numbered 5, after V lost 1 base and J lost 5 bases. This CDR3 spans 16 amino acids. CDR3 region: CATSDFGGARTGELFF. As DNA, the CDR3 is TGTGCCACCAGTGATTTCGGGGGGGCGAGGACCGGGGAGCTGTTTTTT.

This sequence joins TRBV28 and TRBJ2-5, with TRBD2 identical over 11 bases. V lost 7 bases and J lost 5; bases outside the gene matches: 15. The CDR3 is made up of 17 amino acids. Germline values: CDR1 MDHEN, CDR2 SYDVKM. Here the CDR3 reads CASNLGRTSGPGETQYF. The CDR3 bases are TGTGCCAGCAACCTGGGGAGGACTAGCGGGCCGGGCGAGACCCAGTACTTC. Full variable domain (remainder filled in from reference TRBV28 and TRBJ2-5): DVKVTQSSRYLVKRTGEKVFLECVQDMDHENMFWYRQDPGLGLRLIYFSYDVKMKEKGDIPEGYSVSREKKERFSLILESASTNQTSMYLCASNLGRTSGPGETQYFGPGTRLLVL.

This chain uses TRBV7-6 with TRBJ1-1; 7 bases align to TRBD1. Trimming cost V 4 bases and J 11 bases; bases outside gene matches: 7. Germline assignment: CDR1 SGHVS and CDR2 FNYEAQ. This CDR3 contains 12 residues. The CDR3 is CASSWAGGRAFF. The CDR3 nucleotides are TGTGCCAGCAGCTGGGCAGGGGGACGGGCTTTCTTT.

V usage is TRBV9 and J usage is TRBJ1-1, with no clear D. Germline V lookup: CDR1 SGDLS, CDR2 YYNGEE. V was pared by 4 bases and J by 0 bases, with 4 bases between. CDR3 length: 12 residues. Here the CDR3 DNA reads TGTGCCAGCAGCCAAATGAACACTGAAGCTTTCTTT. The encoded protein is CASSQMNTEAFF.

V usage is TRBV7-9 and J usage is TRBJ2-6; 7 bases line up with TRBD1. The germline gives CDR1 SEHNR, CDR2 FQNEAQ (reference sequence). The CDR3 sequence is 17 residues long. V trimming: 8 bases; J trimming: 0 bases; junction bases outside the gene matches: 10. DNA for the CDR3: TGTGCCAGCCAAAGGCAGGGGGTGAACTCTGGGGCCAACGTCCTGACTTTC. This sequence encodes CASQRQGVNSGANVLTF.

The V call is TRBV9, the J call TRBJ2-3; D may be TRBD2 (7 bases). Germline loops: CDR1 SGDLS, CDR2 YYNGEE. With 4 bases removed from V and 2 bases from J, the gap between germline ends came to 17 bases. The CDR3 runs 16 residues. The CDR3 spells CASSPGGGGSTDTQYF. The CDR3 DNA reads TGTGCCAGCAGCCCTGGGGGGGGCGGCTCCACAGATACGCAGTATTTT.

V is TRBV19 and J is TRBJ1-1; the match to TRBD1 covers 11 bases. Germline V gene sequence: CDR1 LNHDA, CDR2 SQIVND (reference sequence). V was pared by 8 bases and J by 5 bases, with 7 bases of the junction left unmatched. This CDR3 region has 14 residues. CDR3: CASRTGGSGTEAFF. The CDR3 coding sequence is TGTGCCAGTCGGACAGGGGGCTCGGGGACTGAAGCTTTCTTT.

This rearrangement joins TRBV9 to TRBJ2-7; D is uncertain. Germline lookup yields CDR1 SGDLS and CDR2 YYNGEE. This CDR3 is 13 amino acids long. V lost 4 bases to trimming and J lost 3 bases, with 11 bases between them. CDR3 region: CASSPGPVYEQYF. DNA for the CDR3: TGTGCCAGCAGCCCTGGGCCGGTCTACGAGCAGTACTTC.

CDR3: CASSMGTGRNEQFF. The CDR3 DNA follows: TGTGCCAGTAGTATGGGGACAGGGAGGAATGAGCAGTTCTTC. The chain couples TRBV19 to TRBJ2-1; 9 bases map to TRBD1. The CDR3 runs to 14 residues. Germline V gene data show CDR1 as LNHDA and CDR2 as SQIVND (reference sequence). The V and J ends lost 3 bases and 7 bases, in that order; junction bases with no gene match: 4.

About this clone itself: One junction end disagrees with the germline gene, perhaps due to a read error. The J gene is TRBJ2-2, the V gene TRBV18; TRBD1 matches at 9 bases. The CDR3 sequence is 16 residues long. Germline CDR1 KGHSH, CDR2 LQKENI. CDR3 loop: CASSPPGQGGTGELFF. The CDR3 nucleotides read TGTGCCAGCTCCCCACCGGGACAGGGAGGCACCGGGGAGCTGTTTTTT.

This chain links TRBV5-1 with TRBJ2-7; 11 bases line up with TRBD1. CDR3 size: 16 residues. Trimming took 4 bases from V and 4 from J; bases not matched to a gene: 10. Per the germline V gene, CDR1 is SGHRS and CDR2 is YFSETQ. Here the CDR3 reads CASSPRPGQGVYEQYF. The CDR3 region has the DNA TGCGCCAGCAGCCCCCGACCGGGACAGGGGGTATACGAGCAGTACTTC. Full variable domain (rest looked up from reference TRBV5-1 and TRBJ2-7): KAGVTQTPRYLIKTRGQQVTLSCSPISGHRSVSWYQQTPGQGLQFLFEYFSETQRNKGNFPGRFSGRQFSNSRSEMNVSTLELGDSALYLCASSPRPGQGVYEQYFGPGTRLTVT.

This CDR3 reads CASSSVTGGSGANVLTF. The CDR3 region has the DNA TGCGCCAGCAGCTCTGTCACAGGGGGCTCTGGGGCCAACGTCCTGACTTTC. The chain couples TRBV5-1 to TRBJ2-6; 8 bases are a match to TRBD1. V lost 3 bases, J lost 0 bases, and 5 bases stayed unmatched. CDR3 length: 17 amino acids. Germline V CDR1 and CDR2: SGHRS, YFSETQ.

The rearrangement joins TRBV5-1 to TRBJ2-5; TRBD2 matches 12 bases. This CDR3 region has 15 residues. The V and J ends lost 4 bases and 1 base, in that order; junction bases with no gene match: 2. Germline CDR1 SGHRS, CDR2 YFSETQ. CDR3 region: CASSMTSGSQETQYF. DNA of the CDR3: TGCGCCAGCAGCATGACTAGCGGGAGCCAAGAGACCCAGTACTTC.